Listed below are T cell receptor beta chains from one sample, sequenced in a study of shared clonotypes between healthy human individuals. Clones were sequenced by immunoSEQ multiplex PCR, and TCRdb holds only the in-frame ones, with some missing. The table shows under 600,000 clones, with 95% to 98% occurring only once. The sequenced sample consisted of naive CD8+ T cells sorted from blood. These receptor sequences come from a man aged 25-40 years in good health. Each CDR3 is given without its conserved first and last residue. The order of the fields is V gene, J gene, CDR3 protein.

TRBV11-2	TRBJ2-3	ASSLRTSGTDTQY
TRBV15	TRBJ1-4	ATSPAVGSNEKLF
TRBV11-3	TRBJ2-5	ASSLRLGETQY
TRBV10-3	TRBJ2-7	ATQGTGGYEQY
TRBV20-1	TRBJ2-1	SARELLDQF
TRBV5-4	TRBJ2-2	ASSMTGKNTGELF
TRBV7-9	TRBJ2-5	ASSLADGGQETQY
TRBV18	TRBJ2-5	ASSPGTGEETQY
TRBV4-3	TRBJ2-7	ASSHGPTYEQY
TRBV5-4	TRBJ2-7	ASSLLGSLFYEQY
TRBV25-1	TRBJ2-3	ASSAPDTQY
TRBV29-1	TRBJ2-1	SGGLAPYNEQF
TRBV28	TRBJ2-7	ASSLSSGIYEQY
TRBV7-9	TRBJ1-1	ASSLDSLGAF
TRBV4-3	TRBJ2-3	ASSQDPVGSGRTDTQY
TRBV4-2	TRBJ2-7	ASSQATGAYEQY
TRBV6-5	TRBJ1-2	ASSYSSGLEGYT
TRBV7-9	TRBJ2-5	ASSLGGSQETQY
TRBV7-9	TRBJ1-5	ASSSKASNQPQH
TRBV29-1	TRBJ1-2	SVGRQGDFYGYT
TRBV10-1	TRBJ2-2	ASSAAFSGELF
TRBV6-1	TRBJ2-7	ASSGGEEQY
TRBV7-3	TRBJ2-3	ASSLTLASGIITDTQY
TRBV7-9	TRBJ1-4	ASSLNNEKLF
TRBV5-1	TRBJ2-3	ASIRSGGITDTQY
TRBV7-3	TRBJ2-2	ASSLRGLAGETGELF
TRBV29-1	TRBJ1-1	SVVGYRTEAF
TRBV2	TRBJ1-1	ASSGRDEAF
TRBV5-1	TRBJ2-7	ASSLVSGDEQY
TRBV11-3	TRBJ2-2	ASSGDRESPGELF
TRBV11-3	TRBJ2-1	ASSLENEQF
TRBV6-1	TRBJ1-3	ASSEPPISIY
TRBV30	TRBJ1-1	AWSVPTEAF
TRBV6-4	TRBJ2-1	ASSDSGQSFDEQF
TRBV28	TRBJ1-2	ASSLKKLGYT
TRBV29-1	TRBJ2-2	SAQRGTGELF
TRBV10-2	TRBJ2-1	ASSESNFPGGLLRDEQF
TRBV5-1	TRBJ2-5	ASRPGQGGLETQY
TRBV9	TRBJ2-7	ASSAEPGSDSYEQY
TRBV7-2	TRBJ1-5	ASSIPTGYSNQPQH
TRBV11-2	TRBJ2-5	ASSGHSGRIQETQY
TRBV4-3	TRBJ2-1	ASSQTTPGLAEF
TRBV5-6	TRBJ2-5	ASSSSTSGRVETQY
TRBV4-1	TRBJ2-2	ASSQVADFGELF
TRBV2	TRBJ2-1	ASIPTGRNRSYNEQF
TRBV11-3	TRBJ1-1	ASRHRRKRSTEAF
TRBV6-1	TRBJ2-7	ASSGPGYEQY
TRBV11-1	TRBJ1-2	ASSSPGQDHYGYT
TRBV15	TRBJ2-2	ATSPDANTGELF
TRBV29-1	TRBJ2-7	SVGKRSGPQYEQY
TRBV15	TRBJ1-2	ATSNPQGAQGYT
TRBV28	TRBJ2-7	ASSLALIRSYEQY
TRBV4-1	TRBJ2-1	ASSPGVRTEQF
TRBV18	TRBJ2-3	ASSPWEGAHKDTQY